Listed below are T cell receptor beta chains from one sample, sequenced in a study of blood T cell repertoires in COVID-19. Produced via immunoSEQ multiplex PCR; TCRdb's table is partial and in-frame only. The table records 150,000 to 180,000 clones, about 90% of them present only once. Sequencing was carried out using peripheral blood. These receptors were collected from a man aged 45-65 years with acute or convalescent COVID-19. Each CDR3 is given with its conserved first and last residue.

>TRBV30
CAWWGQGDIGYTF
>TRBV6-2/TRBV6-3
CASSRQGNTEAFF
>TRBV6-1
CASSETRTGGLETQYF
>TRBV10-3
CATRGRGIAGHEQYF
>TRBV5-1
CASSLTGGGNQPQHF
>TRBV5-8
CASSLLDSFTYEQYF
>TRBV3-1/TRBV3-2
CASSQETGRSGNTIYF
>TRBV3-1/TRBV3-2
CASSLKSRPGEQYF
>TRBV12-5
CASGLVSDSANTGELFF
>TRBV6-6
CASSHRVSSYNSPLHF
>TRBV2
CASTHRGRDSYEQYF
>TRBV19
CASSMGHRGRVYGYTF
>TRBV10-3
CAISDRSGRGVNEQFF
>TRBV7-9
CASSLPTGGSEKLFF
>TRBV14
CASMRTGDSPEAFF
>TRBV24-1
CATSDPDALGGSQHF
>TRBV28
CASSLTWETQYF
>TRBV15
CATSRGGRELADTQYF
>TRBV6-6
CASTLIVGPQETQYF
>TRBV7-6
CASSPSAGARVTDTQYF
>TRBV3-1/TRBV3-2
CASGSRGETQYF
>TRBV11-1
CASSFGSQGKIEAFF
>TRBV6-5
CASRRQGLNTEAFF
>TRBV27
CASSLSWGQELSEQFF
>TRBV6-4
CASSDPRLAAGTQYF
>TRBV6-5
CASSRLAGGSEQFF
>TRBV6-5
CASRRGLYTEAFF
>TRBV4-3
CASSQEGLTTQYF
>TRBV4-2
CASSQTIAGASYEQYF
>TRBV20-1
CSASRNEQFF
>TRBV6-5
CASSILGADYGYTF
>TRBV6-6
CASSRQGRDSPLHF
>TRBV28
CASMLRTASGNTIYF
>TRBV28
CASTPGLAGNYEQYF
>TRBV2
CAREIAGTSGTYEQYF
>TRBV24-1
CATSDSQGVPFATEAFF
>TRBV7-3
CASSPPGQGPSGELFF
>TRBV30
CAWRPLAVNTGELFF
>TRBV5-6
CASSSPLRGYNEQFF
>TRBV4-3
CASSASGVYNEQFF
>TRBV18
CASSRPGGLSTDTQYF
>TRBV18
CASSQGTPGPYEQYF
>TRBV19
CASNVAVGNEQFF
>TRBV11-2
CASSLTGGQGNTEAFF
>TRBV28
CASSFFAGISGGELFF
>TRBV19
CASASGSDNEQFF
>TRBV6-2/TRBV6-3
CASSSRIAGELFF
>TRBV6-5
CAGTSGGQETQYF
>TRBV21-1
CASSNRIEIF
>TRBV25-1
CASSEYWTGRLGELFF
>TRBV5-6
CASSLAMKGQGGYEQYF
>TRBV6-2/TRBV6-3
CASSPDRARSNQPQHF